Below, 26 T cell receptor beta chains from the same sample are listed, as sequenced in a study of blood T cell repertoires in COVID-19 (dated by TCRdb to 2018 to 2020). To prepare the library, the immunoSEQ multiplex PCR assay was applied. Entries here come from immuneACCESS through TCRdb and include only in-frame sequences with V and J called. Some clones fail to appear in such tables; in the studies checked, an unresolved V gene covers under half of the shortfall, and the cause of the remainder is unknown. The sample yields a few hundred thousand clones; 80% to 90% were counted once. The ten largest make up 3.8% of the sample. Sequenced material: PBMCs or T cells enriched from blood (not recorded which). The source of these receptors is a middle-aged woman with acute COVID-19.

The chain couples TRBV6-5 to TRBJ2-1; 7 bases line up with TRBD2. Trimming at V came to 6 bases and at J to 3 bases, leaving 8 bases not matched to a gene. Germline V lookup: CDR1 MNHEY, CDR2 SVGAGI. The CDR3 is 15 residues long. The CDR3 DNA is TGTGCCAGCAGACCCTCTCGCGGGGGCTACAATGAGCAGTTCTTC. Translation gives CASRPSRGGYNEQFF.

The chain joins TRBV4-1 to TRBJ2-5; tentative D call: TRBD2 (6 bases). Per germline, CDR1 MGHRA and CDR2 YSYEKL. V was clipped by 3 bases and J by 3 bases, with 20 bases between them. The CDR3 loop spans 17 amino acids. In DNA, the CDR3 is TGCGCCAGCAGCCATCATCCTATTGGGACGGGAGAAGAGACCCAGTACTTC. This sequence encodes CASSHHPIGTGEETQYF.

CDR3 bases: TGTGCCAGCAGCTTAATGGGGACTAGCGGGAGGCAGCCGTTCTTC. This gives the protein CASSLMGTSGRQPFF. The genes are TRBV11-3 and TRBJ2-1; TRBD2 agrees at 15 bases. From germline, CDR1 is SGHNT and CDR2 YENEEA. With 2 bases clipped from V and 15 bases from J, the junction kept 8 bases outside the gene matches. CDR3 length equals 15 residues.

J is TRBJ1-3 and V is TRBV18, with 7 bases lining up with TRBD1. The V gene's germline CDR1 is KGHSH and CDR2 LQKENI. The CDR3 contains 15 residues. V was pared by 5 bases and J by 0 bases, with 4 bases of the junction left unmatched. The CDR3 DNA follows: TGTGCCAGCTCAAGACAGGGATCCTCTGGAAACACCATATATTTT. Its translation is CASSRQGSSGNTIYF.

The sample holds one count of this clone. This chain connects TRBV29-1 to TRBJ1-1; maybe TRBD1 (6 bases). This CDR3 contains 13 residues. The V gene lost 7 bases and the J gene lost 0 bases, with 12 bases spanning the gap. CDR1 and CDR2 (germline): SQVTM, ANQGSEA. The CDR3 sequence: CSARQALNTEAFF. The CDR3, as DNA: TGCAGCGCCAGACAGGCCTTGAACACTGAAGCTTTCTTT.

This chain links TRBV24-1 with TRBJ2-1; 8 positions match TRBD2. Trimming removed 5 bases from V and 4 bases from J; junction bases left unmatched: 15. CDR3 length: 18 amino acids. Germline loops: CDR1 KGHDR, CDR2 SFDVKD. The CDR3: CATSGPLPETSGYNEQFF. The CDR3 nucleotides are TGTGCCACCAGTGGCCCCTTACCGGAAACTAGCGGTTACAATGAGCAGTTCTTC.

The V call is TRBV28, the J call TRBJ1-5; tentatively, D is TRBD1 (6 bases). Trimming removed 1 base from V and 4 bases from J, with 11 bases in between. The CDR3 totals 15 residues. The germline CDR1 and CDR2 sequences are MDHEN and SYDVKM. The CDR3 here is CASSLFPGTNQPQHF. As DNA, the CDR3 is TGTGCCAGCAGTTTATTCCCCGGGACAAATCAGCCCCAGCATTTT.

Concerning this clone: A much larger clonotype is one base distant, so this may be a read error. The chain has TRBV7-7 and TRBJ2-3; TRBD2 matches at 9 bases. The CDR3 consists of 15 residues. Per germline, CDR1 SSHAT and CDR2 FNYEAQ (reference sequence). V lost 5 bases to trimming and J lost 0 bases; unmatched junction nucleotides: 3. CDR3 sequence: CASSPTSGSTDTQYF. CDR3 in DNA: TGTGCCAGCAGCCCTACTAGCGGGAGCACAGATACGCAGTATTTT.

V usage is TRBV29-1 and J usage is TRBJ1-1, with 10 bases matching TRBD1. This CDR3 is 13 amino acids long. V dropped 7 bases and J dropped 10; count of bases not matched to a gene: 12. The germline V gene has CDR1 SQVTM and CDR2 ANQGSEA. CDR3 sequence (DNA): TGCAGCGATAGGGACAGGGGTCGCGTTGGAGCTTTCTTT. It codes for CSDRDRGRVGAFF. The full variable domain, with the rest looked up from reference TRBV29-1 and TRBJ1-1, is SAVISQKPSRDICQRGTSLTIQCQVDSQVTMMFWYRQQPGQSLTLIATANQGSEATYESGFVIDKFPISRPNLTFSTLTVSNMSPEDSSIYLCSDRDRGRVGAFFGQGTRLTVV.

A single count supports this clone. The chain recombines TRBV2 with TRBJ2-6; D might be TRBD1 (5 bases). This CDR3 has 15 amino acids. CDR1 and CDR2 from the germline V gene are SNHLY and FYNNEI. V dropped 6 bases and J dropped 0 bases, with 9 bases sitting between them. The CDR3 is CASRPTASGANVLTF. The CDR3 region has the DNA TGTGCCAGCAGGCCGACAGCCTCTGGGGCCAACGTCCTGACTTTC. Using reference TRBV2 and TRBJ2-6 for the parts outside the CDR3, the full variable domain is EPEVTQTPSHQVTQMGQEVILRCVPISNHLYFYWYRQILGQKVEFLVSFYNNEISEKSEIFDDQFSVERPDGSNFTLKIRSTKLEDSAMYFCASRPTASGANVLTFGAGSRLTVL.

The V call is TRBV5-4, the J call TRBJ2-1, with 10 bases lining up with TRBD1. The CDR3 consists of 19 residues. Unmatched junction bases numbered 15, after V lost 0 bases and J lost 6 bases. Germline assignment: CDR1 SGHNT and CDR2 YYREEE (reference sequence). This chain's CDR3 is CASSLDLHGTGVTFNEQFF. The CDR3 DNA reads as TGTGCCAGCAGCTTGGATCTCCACGGGACAGGGGTTACCTTCAATGAGCAGTTCTTC. The whole variable domain, filled in from reference TRBV5-4 and TRBJ2-1, reads ETGVTQSPTHLIKTRGQQVTLRCSSQSGHNTVSWYQQALGQGPQFIFQYYREEENGRGNFPPRFSGLQFPNYSSELNVNALELDDSALYLCASSLDLHGTGVTFNEQFFGPGTRLTVL.

This clone occurred once. The CDR3 loop reads CASSLGIAGVGEQFF. CDR3 nucleotide sequence: TGTGCCAGCAGCTTAGGAATAGCGGGAGTGGGTGAGCAGTTCTTC. The chain carries TRBV13 and TRBJ2-1, with 9 bases identical to TRBD2. From germline, CDR1 is PRHDT and CDR2 FYEKMQ (reference sequence). The junction had 6 bases not matched to a gene; V was cut back by 0 bases and J by 9 bases. The CDR3 has 15 residues.

This sequence joins TRBV28 and TRBJ1-2, with D tentatively TRBD1 (6 bases). Trimming removed 3 bases from V and 8 bases from J, with 13 bases in between. Germline V gene data show CDR1 as MDHEN and CDR2 as SYDVKM. The CDR3 consists of 13 residues. The CDR3 coding sequence is TGTGCCAGCAGTTTCCCTGACAGGAAAGGCTACACCTTC. Its translation is CASSFPDRKGYTF.

V is TRBV20-1 and J is TRBJ2-2, with 7 bases lining up with TRBD2. CDR1 and CDR2 from the germline V gene are DFQATT and SNEGSKA (reference sequence). Germline trimming cut 3 bases from V and 5 bases from J; bases unmatched to any gene: 9. The CDR3 length is 15 residues. The CDR3 DNA reads as TGCAGTGCTAGTATCTCGCGGGAGAATACCGGGGAGCTGTTTTTT. Protein sequence: CSASISRENTGELFF.

This clone was found a few times. The chain employs TRBV10-1 and TRBJ2-5, with a possible D match to TRBD1 (7 bases). V lost 8 bases to trimming and J lost 2 bases, with 12 bases between them. Germline V CDR1 and CDR2: WNHNN, SYGVQD (reference sequence). CDR3 length equals 13 residues. CDR3 nucleotide sequence: TGCGCCAGCTCGCGGGACAGACAAGAGACCCAGTACTTC. This sequence encodes CASSRDRQETQYF.

The CDR3 nucleotides are TGTGCCAGCAGTGCCGGGGGTGACGGCTACACCTTC. Residues: CASSAGGDGYTF. The chain has TRBV6-4 and TRBJ1-2; D perhaps matches TRBD1 (5 bases). Germline V CDR1 and CDR2: MRHNA, SNTAGT. The CDR3 loop spans 12 amino acids. Trimming shortened V by 4 bases and J by 8 bases, and 11 bases separated the two germline ends.

The chain links TRBV12-5 to TRBJ2-7, with TRBD1 matching over 7 bases. This CDR3 has 12 residues. CDR1 and CDR2 from the germline V gene are LGHNT and FRNRAP. After removal of 3 bases from V and 10 bases from J, the junction contained 6 bases not matched to a gene. CDR3 coding DNA: TGTGCTAGTGGTTTTGTGGACAGGCAACAGTACTTC. This encodes CASGFVDRQQYF.

This clone was observed a single time. The gene calls are TRBV27 and TRBJ1-2; the D gene is possibly TRBD1 (5 bases). This CDR3 contains 13 residues. V lost 6 bases and J 8 bases, leaving 16 bases between the germline ends. Germline CDR1 is MNHEY and CDR2 is SMNVEV (reference sequence). The chain's CDR3 is CASSSGNLWGYTF. For the CDR3, the DNA is TGTGCCAGCAGCTCAGGGAATCTCTGGGGCTACACCTTC.

The V gene is TRBV28, the J gene TRBJ2-2; D not resolved. V was pared by 5 bases and J by 0 bases, with 10 bases between. Germline-derived CDR1 and CDR2 are MDHEN and SYDVKM. The CDR3 covers 15 residues. The CDR3 loop reads CASSLRRANTGELFF. The CDR3 bases are TGTGCCAGCAGTCTCAGGCGCGCGAACACCGGGGAGCTGTTTTTT. Based on the CDR3 plus reference TRBV28 and TRBJ2-2, the full variable domain is DVKVTQSSRYLVKRTGEKVFLECVQDMDHENMFWYRQDPGLGLRLIYFSYDVKMKEKGDIPEGYSVSREKKERFSLILESASTNQTSMYLCASSLRRANTGELFFGEGSRLTVL.

The V gene is TRBV19, the J gene TRBJ2-1; a possible D gene is TRBD2 (5 bases). CDR1 is LNHDA and CDR2 is SQIVND in the germline V gene (reference sequence). V was trimmed by 8 bases and J by 7 bases, leaving 12 bases between them. The CDR3 covers 12 residues. The CDR3 here is CASSSLGNEQFF. CDR3 DNA sequence: TGTGCCAGTTCTAGCCTGGGGAATGAGCAGTTCTTC. Drawing the rest from reference TRBV19 and TRBJ2-1, the complete variable domain is DGGITQSPKYLFRKEGQNVTLSCEQNLNHDAMYWYRQDPGQGLRLIYYSQIVNDFQKGDIAEGYSVSREKKESFPLTVTSAQKNPTAFYLCASSSLGNEQFFGPGTRLTVL.

The chain links TRBV28 to TRBJ2-1, with a tentative D call TRBD2 (6 bases). Germline-derived CDR1 and CDR2 are MDHEN and SYDVKM. V lost 5 bases, J lost 9 bases, and 20 bases lay in between. CDR3 size: 15 residues. This CDR3 reads CASSLAGLRSSEQFF. The CDR3 nucleotides are TGTGCCAGCAGTCTTGCGGGGCTCCGGTCGAGTGAGCAGTTCTTC.

This chain uses TRBV7-2 with TRBJ2-5; 7 bases fit TRBD1. Germline-derived CDR1 and CDR2 are SGHTA and FQGNSA. With 3 bases clipped from V and 9 bases from J, the junction kept 7 bases outside the gene matches. This CDR3 region has 13 residues. CDR3 residues: CASSFSDRLAQYF. The CDR3 DNA sequence: TGTGCCAGCAGCTTCTCGGACAGGTTGGCCCAGTACTTC.

The chain couples TRBV7-2 to TRBJ2-1; 7 bases agree with TRBD2. The CDR3 sequence is 15 residues long. Trimming removed 1 base from V and 4 bases from J; junction bases left unmatched: 4. CDR1 is SGHTA, CDR2 FQGNSA, per germline. CDR3 sequence: CASSLEGREYNEQFF. As DNA, the CDR3 is TGTGCCAGCAGCTTAGAGGGGCGGGAGTACAATGAGCAGTTCTTC.

This chain links TRBV7-2 with TRBJ2-2; 7 bases fit TRBD1. The CDR3 loop spans 17 amino acids. The V gene's germline CDR1 is SGHTA and CDR2 FQGNSA. V lost 1 base to trimming and J lost 6 bases; unmatched junction nucleotides: 11. The DNA for the CDR3 is TGTGCCAGCAGCTTAGGAGGGGGCAGTTGGGAATCCGGGGAGCTGTTTTTT. This sequence encodes CASSLGGGSWESGELFF.

CDR3 nucleotide sequence: TGTGCCAGCAGCGTCGGAGGCCAGCGGGAGGGCCGGGAGCAGTTCTTC. Its translation: CASSVGGQREGREQFF. The chain uses TRBV5-6 and TRBJ2-1, with TRBD2 matching 10 bases. Germline CDR1 and CDR2: SGHDT and YYEEEE. This CDR3 has 16 residues. V lost 4 bases, J lost 10 bases, and 14 bases stayed unmatched.

V and J are TRBV28 and TRBJ2-1; 13 bases agree with TRBD2. Germline values: CDR1 MDHEN, CDR2 SYDVKM. V dropped 7 bases and J dropped 7; count of bases not matched to a gene: 10. This CDR3 is built from 16 residues. CDR3 nucleotides: TGTGCCAGCAAGAGCCCCGGGACTAGCGGGGAAAATGAGCAGTTCTTC. Its translation: CASKSPGTSGENEQFF.